This TCR beta chain comes out of a study of blood T cell repertoires in COVID-19. The CDR3 sequence is 15 residues long. Trimming removed 4 bases from V and 3 bases from J; junction bases left unmatched: 3. Germline CDR1 and CDR2: MNHEY and SVGAGI. Only in-frame clones appear in the TCRdb table, and some are missing; sequencing was by immunoSEQ multiplex PCR. The table records about 210,000 clones, just under 90% of them present only once. The TCR sequence derives from a man aged 60-69 years who had recovered from COVID-19. The material sequenced was peripheral blood. This chain links TRBV6-5 with TRBJ2-1, with 10 bases aligning to TRBD2. The CDR3 region is CASSSSGSSYNEQFF. In nucleotides, the CDR3 is TGTGCCAGCAGTTCTAGCGGGAGTAGCTACAATGAGCAGTTCTTC.